This T cell receptor beta chain is drawn from a study of blood T cell repertoires in COVID-19. Method: immunoSEQ multiplex PCR; TCRdb's copy keeps in-frame clones and lacks some. The repertoire includes around 30,000 clones, 65% to 70% of them detected once, and around 16% sits in the top ten. The CDR3 runs to 15 residues. Germline values: CDR1 SGDLS, CDR2 YYNGEE. Trimming took 3 bases from V and 1 from J; bases not matched to a gene: 5. The gene calls are TRBV9 and TRBJ1-2; 8 nucleotides line up with TRBD1. The material sequenced was peripheral blood. This TCR was recovered from a human donor in a cohort sampled during active COVID-19. The CDR3 is CASSGTGSINYGYTF. The CDR3 region has the DNA TGTGCCAGCAGCGGGACAGGGTCGATTAACTATGGCTACACCTTC.